The clone carrying this T cell receptor beta chain was detected ten times or more. Its specificity is not known. These data are taken from a study of regulatory T cells in long-lasting Graves disease. Whole-study results and caveats: No thyroid tissue was studied; the work used peripheral blood only. Persistent patients shared more public clonotypes (about 2,600) than new patients (approximately 1,000). The study found TRBV28, TRBJ1-2 and TRBJ2-5 favored in persistent disease.

The V gene's germline CDR1 is MDHEN and CDR2 SYDVKM. The CDR3 has 14 residues. Trimming stripped 3 bases from V and 5 bases from J, with 14 bases between. Described time point: persistent/refractory GD, antithyroid drugs over 5 years with positive TRAb. Making the TCR library involved RNA that had been extracted from PBMCs. Guidelines of the American Thyroid Association were used to diagnose Graves' disease. Libraries of TCR beta came from iRepertoire HTBI primers plus Arm-PCR of CDR3 regions. TCRdb called the multiplex PCR reads again in MiXCR, with one record for every CDR3 protein. The sample includes 400,000 to 450,000 distinct CDR3 sequences, about 20% seen only once; the top ten take approximately 26%.

Material: peripheral blood mononuclear cells (PBMCs), obtained when the disease was refractory, from a patient treated with antithyroid drugs. The chain uses TRBV28 and TRBJ2-7, with D perhaps TRBD1 (6 bases). The TCR was taken from a female donor with Graves disease. In DNA form, the CDR3 reads TGTGCCAGCAGTTTGTCAGGGGCAGGAAACGAGCAGTACTTC. Translation: CASSLSGAGNEQYF.